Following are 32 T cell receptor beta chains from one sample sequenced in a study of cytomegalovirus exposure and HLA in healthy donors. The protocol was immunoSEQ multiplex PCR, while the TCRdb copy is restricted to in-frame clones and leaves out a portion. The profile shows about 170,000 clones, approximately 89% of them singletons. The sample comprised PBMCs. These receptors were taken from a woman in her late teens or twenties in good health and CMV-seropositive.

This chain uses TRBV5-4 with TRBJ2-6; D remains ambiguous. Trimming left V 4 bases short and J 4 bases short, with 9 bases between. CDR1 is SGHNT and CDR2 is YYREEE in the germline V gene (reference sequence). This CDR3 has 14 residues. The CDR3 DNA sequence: TGTGCCAGCAGCGCGCTCGGGGGGGCCAACGTCCTGACTTTC. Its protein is CASSALGGANVLTF.

The CDR3: CSAGEPQHF. The CDR3 DNA reads TGCAGTGCAGGGGAGCCCCAGCATTTT. The rearrangement links TRBV20-1 to TRBJ1-5, with TRBD1 as a possible D gene (5 bases). This CDR3 is 9 amino acids long. The V gene's germline CDR1 is DFQATT and CDR2 SNEGSKA (reference sequence). Trimming pared 6 bases from V and 8 bases from J, leaving 5 bases between.

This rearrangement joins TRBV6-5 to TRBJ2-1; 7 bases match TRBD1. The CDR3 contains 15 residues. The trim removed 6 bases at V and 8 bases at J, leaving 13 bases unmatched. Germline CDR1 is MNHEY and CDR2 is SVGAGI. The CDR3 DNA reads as TGTGCCAGCAGAGATTACAGGGGTAATAAGGATGAGCAGTTCTTC. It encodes CASRDYRGNKDEQFF.

The DNA of the CDR3 is TGTGCCAGCAGCCCCCGATTCGGTTATGAGCAGTTCTTC. Translation: CASSPRFGYEQFF. The rearrangement joins TRBV11-3 to TRBJ2-1; D not resolved. The V and J ends lost 5 bases and 8 bases respectively, with 13 bases between them. The length of the CDR3 is 13 residues. CDR1 and CDR2 from the germline V gene are SGHNT and YENEEA.

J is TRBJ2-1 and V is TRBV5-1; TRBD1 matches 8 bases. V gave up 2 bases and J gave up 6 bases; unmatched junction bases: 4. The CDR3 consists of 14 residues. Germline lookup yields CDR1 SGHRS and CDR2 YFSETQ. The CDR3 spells CASSFTGGGNEQFF. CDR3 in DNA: TGCGCCAGCAGCTTTACAGGGGGTGGCAATGAGCAGTTCTTC.

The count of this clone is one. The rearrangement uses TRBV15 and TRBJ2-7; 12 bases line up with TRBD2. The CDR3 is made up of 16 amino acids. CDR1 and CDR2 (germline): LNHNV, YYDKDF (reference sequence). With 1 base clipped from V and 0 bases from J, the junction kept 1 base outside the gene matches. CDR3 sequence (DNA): TGTGCCACCAGCAGAGGGACTAGCGGGAACTCCTACGAGCAGTACTTC. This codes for CATSRGTSGNSYEQYF.

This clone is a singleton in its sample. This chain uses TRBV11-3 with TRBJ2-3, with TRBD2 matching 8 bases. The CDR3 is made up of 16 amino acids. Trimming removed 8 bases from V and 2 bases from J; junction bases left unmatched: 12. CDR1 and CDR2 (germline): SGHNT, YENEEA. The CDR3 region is CASVGGSGRDTDTQYF. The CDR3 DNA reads TGTGCCAGCGTGGGGGGAAGCGGGAGAGACACAGATACGCAGTATTTT.

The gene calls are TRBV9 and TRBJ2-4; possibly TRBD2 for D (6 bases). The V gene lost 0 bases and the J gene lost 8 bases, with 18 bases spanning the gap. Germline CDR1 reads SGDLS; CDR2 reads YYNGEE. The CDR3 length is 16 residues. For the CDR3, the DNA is TGTGCCAGCAGCGTAGCCGACACGTTCACGGGAGACATTCAGTACTTC. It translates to CASSVADTFTGDIQYF.

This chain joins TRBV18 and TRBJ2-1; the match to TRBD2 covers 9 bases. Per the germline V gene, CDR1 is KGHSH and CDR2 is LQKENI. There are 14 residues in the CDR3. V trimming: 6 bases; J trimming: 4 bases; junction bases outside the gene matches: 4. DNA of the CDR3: TGTGCCAGCTCTGGGCTAGCGGGGTACAATGAGCAGTTCTTC. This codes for CASSGLAGYNEQFF.

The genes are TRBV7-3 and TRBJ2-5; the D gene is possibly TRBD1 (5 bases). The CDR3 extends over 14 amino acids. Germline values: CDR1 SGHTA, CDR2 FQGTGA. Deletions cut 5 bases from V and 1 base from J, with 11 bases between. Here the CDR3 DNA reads TGTGCCAGCAGCCCTACAGGTTCCCAAGAGACCCAGTACTTC. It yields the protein CASSPTGSQETQYF.

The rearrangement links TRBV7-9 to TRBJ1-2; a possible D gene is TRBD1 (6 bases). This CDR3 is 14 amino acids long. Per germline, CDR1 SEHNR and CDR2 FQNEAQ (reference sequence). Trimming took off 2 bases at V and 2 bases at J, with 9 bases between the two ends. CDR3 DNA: TGTGCCAGCAGCTTATTTGGGACAAACTATGGCTACACCTTC. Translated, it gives CASSLFGTNYGYTF.

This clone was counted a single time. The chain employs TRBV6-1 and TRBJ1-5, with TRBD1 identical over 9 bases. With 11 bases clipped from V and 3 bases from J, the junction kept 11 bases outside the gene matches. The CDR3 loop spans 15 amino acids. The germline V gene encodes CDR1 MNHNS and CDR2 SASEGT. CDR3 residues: CASRPGQGSNQPQHF. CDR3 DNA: TGTGCCTCCCGACCGGGACAGGGTTCCAATCAGCCCCAGCATTTT.

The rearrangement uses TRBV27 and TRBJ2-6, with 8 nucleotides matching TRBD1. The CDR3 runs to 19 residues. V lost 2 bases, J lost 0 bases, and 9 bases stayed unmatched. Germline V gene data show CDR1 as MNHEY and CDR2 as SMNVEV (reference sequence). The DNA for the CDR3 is TGTGCCAGCAGTTTACTGGGACAGGCCAAACACTCTGGGGCCAACGTCCTGACTTTC. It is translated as CASSLLGQAKHSGANVLTF.

CDR3 coding DNA: TGTGCCAGCAGCTTAGCTTCACTGGGGGCGGGCACAGATACGCAGTATTTT. It codes for CASSLASLGAGTDTQYF. This chain uses TRBV7-2 with TRBJ2-3; the D gene is possibly TRBD1 (6 bases). Trimming left V 0 bases short and J 1 base short, with 14 bases between. The CDR3 contains 17 residues. Germline V gene lookup returns CDR1 SGHTA and CDR2 FQGNSA.

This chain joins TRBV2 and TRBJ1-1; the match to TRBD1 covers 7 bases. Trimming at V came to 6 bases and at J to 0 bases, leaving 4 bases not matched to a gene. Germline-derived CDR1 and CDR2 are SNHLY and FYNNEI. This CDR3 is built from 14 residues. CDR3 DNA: TGTGCCAGCAGAGGGACAGATATGAACACTGAAGCTTTCTTT. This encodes CASRGTDMNTEAFF.

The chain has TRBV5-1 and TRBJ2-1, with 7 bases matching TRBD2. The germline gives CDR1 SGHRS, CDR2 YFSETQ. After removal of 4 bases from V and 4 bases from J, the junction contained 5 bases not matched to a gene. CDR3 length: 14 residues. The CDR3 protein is CASSIRTSYNEQFF. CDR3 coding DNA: TGCGCCAGCAGCATTCGGACTAGTTACAATGAGCAGTTCTTC.

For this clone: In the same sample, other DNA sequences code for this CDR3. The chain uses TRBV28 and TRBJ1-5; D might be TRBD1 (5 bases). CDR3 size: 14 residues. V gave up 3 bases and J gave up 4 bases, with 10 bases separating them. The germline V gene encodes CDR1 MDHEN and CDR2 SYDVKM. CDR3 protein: CASSLGQGNQPQHF. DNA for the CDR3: TGTGCCAGCAGTTTGGGGCAGGGTAATCAGCCCCAGCATTTT.

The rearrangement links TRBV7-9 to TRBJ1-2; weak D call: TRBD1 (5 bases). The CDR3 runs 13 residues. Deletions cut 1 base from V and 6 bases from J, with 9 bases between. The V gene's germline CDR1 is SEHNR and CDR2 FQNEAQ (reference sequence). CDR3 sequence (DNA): TGTGCCAGCAGCTTAGGGTCCAGGGATGGCTACACCTTC. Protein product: CASSLGSRDGYTF.

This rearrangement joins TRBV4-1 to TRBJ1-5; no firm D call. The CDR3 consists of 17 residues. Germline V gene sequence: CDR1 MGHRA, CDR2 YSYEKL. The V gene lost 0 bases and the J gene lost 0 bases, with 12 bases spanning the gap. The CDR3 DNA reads TGCGCCAGCAGCCAAGATATGGGAGGGTATAGCAATCAGCCCCAGCATTTT. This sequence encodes CASSQDMGGYSNQPQHF.

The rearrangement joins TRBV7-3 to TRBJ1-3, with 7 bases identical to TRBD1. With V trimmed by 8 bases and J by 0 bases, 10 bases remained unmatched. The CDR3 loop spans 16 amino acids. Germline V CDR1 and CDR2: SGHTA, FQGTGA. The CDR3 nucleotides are TGTGCCAGCGGGTTGTGGGCAGGGGGCTCTGGAAACACCATATATTTT. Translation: CASGLWAGGSGNTIYF.

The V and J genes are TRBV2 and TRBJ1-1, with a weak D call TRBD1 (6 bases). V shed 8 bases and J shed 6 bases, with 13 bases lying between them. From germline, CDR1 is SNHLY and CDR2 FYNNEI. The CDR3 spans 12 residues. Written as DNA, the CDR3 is TGTGCCAGCCTCAGGGGAAGCGCTGAAGCTTTCTTT. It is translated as CASLRGSAEAFF.

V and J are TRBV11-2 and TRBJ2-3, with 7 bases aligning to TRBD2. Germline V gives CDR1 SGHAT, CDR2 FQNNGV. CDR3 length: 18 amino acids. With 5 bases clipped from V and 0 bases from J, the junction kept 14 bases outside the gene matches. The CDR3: CASSRHIRLAVSTDTQYF. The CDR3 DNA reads TGTGCCAGCAGCAGGCACATCCGGCTAGCGGTGAGCACAGATACGCAGTATTTT.

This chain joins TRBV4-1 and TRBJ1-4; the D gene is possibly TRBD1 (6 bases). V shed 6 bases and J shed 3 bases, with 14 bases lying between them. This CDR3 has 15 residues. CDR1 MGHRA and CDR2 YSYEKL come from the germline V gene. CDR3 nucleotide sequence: TGCGCCAGCAGGACAGGTTACGTTGCTAATGAAAAACTGTTTTTT. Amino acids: CASRTGYVANEKLFF.

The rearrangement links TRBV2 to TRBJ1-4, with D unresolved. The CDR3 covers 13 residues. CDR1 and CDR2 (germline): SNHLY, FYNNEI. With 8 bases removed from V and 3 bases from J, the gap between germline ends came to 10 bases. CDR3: CASRFSPNEKLFF. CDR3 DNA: TGTGCCAGCCGGTTTTCCCCTAATGAAAAACTGTTTTTT.

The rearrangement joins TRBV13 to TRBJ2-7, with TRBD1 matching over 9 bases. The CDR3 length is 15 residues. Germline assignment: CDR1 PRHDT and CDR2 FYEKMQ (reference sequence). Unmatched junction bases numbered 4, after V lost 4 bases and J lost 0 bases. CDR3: CASSYRGLNSYEQYF. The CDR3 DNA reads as TGTGCCAGCAGCTACAGGGGGCTGAACTCCTACGAGCAGTACTTC.

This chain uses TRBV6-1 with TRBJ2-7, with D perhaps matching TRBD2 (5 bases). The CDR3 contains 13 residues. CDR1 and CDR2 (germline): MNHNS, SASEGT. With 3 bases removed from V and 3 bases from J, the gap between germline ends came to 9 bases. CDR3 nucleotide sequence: TGTGCCAGCAGTGACTTCCGGGACTACGAGCAGTACTTC. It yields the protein CASSDFRDYEQYF.

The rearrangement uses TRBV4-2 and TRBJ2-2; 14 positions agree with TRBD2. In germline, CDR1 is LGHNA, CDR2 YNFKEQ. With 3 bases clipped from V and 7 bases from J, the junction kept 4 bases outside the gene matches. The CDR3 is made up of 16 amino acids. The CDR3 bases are TGTGCCAGCAGCCAGGGACTAGCGGGAGTTGGCGGGGAGCTGTTTTTT. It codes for CASSQGLAGVGGELFF.

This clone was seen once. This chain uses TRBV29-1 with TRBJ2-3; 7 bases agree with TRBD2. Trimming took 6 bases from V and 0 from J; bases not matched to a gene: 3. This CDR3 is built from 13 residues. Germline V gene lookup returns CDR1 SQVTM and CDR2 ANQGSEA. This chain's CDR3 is CSVGLGSTDTQYF. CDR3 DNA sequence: TGCAGCGTCGGACTAGGAAGCACAGATACGCAGTATTTT.

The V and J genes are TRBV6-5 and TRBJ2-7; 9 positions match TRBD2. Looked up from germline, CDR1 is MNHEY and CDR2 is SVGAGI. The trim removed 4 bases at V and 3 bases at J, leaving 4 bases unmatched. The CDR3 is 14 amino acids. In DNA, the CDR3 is TGTGCCAGCAGTTCTCGGCGGGAGGGCTACGAGCAGTACTTC. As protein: CASSSRREGYEQYF.

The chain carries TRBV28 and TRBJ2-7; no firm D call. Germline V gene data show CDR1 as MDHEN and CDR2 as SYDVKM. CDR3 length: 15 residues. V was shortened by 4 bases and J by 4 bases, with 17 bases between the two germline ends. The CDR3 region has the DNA TGTGCCAGCAGTTCCCGACACGCATTAGAATACGAGCAGTACTTC. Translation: CASSSRHALEYEQYF.

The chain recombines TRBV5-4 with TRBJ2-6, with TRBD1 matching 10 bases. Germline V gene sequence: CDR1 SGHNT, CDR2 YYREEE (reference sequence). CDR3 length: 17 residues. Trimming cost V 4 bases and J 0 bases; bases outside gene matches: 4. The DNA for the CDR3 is TGTGCCAGCAGCCGGACAGGGGGAATCTCTGGGGCCAACGTCCTGACTTTC. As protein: CASSRTGGISGANVLTF.

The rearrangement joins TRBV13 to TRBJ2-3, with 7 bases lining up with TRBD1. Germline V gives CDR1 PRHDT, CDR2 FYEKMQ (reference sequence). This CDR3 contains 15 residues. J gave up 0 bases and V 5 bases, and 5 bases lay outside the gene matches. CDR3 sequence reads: CASSRYRGSTDTQYF. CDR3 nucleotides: TGTGCCAGCAGCCGATACAGGGGAAGCACAGATACGCAGTATTTT.